This T cell receptor (beta chain) is from a study of blood T cells in healthy people across ages. The sample holds a few counts of this clonotype. Its antigen is as yet unknown. The CDR3 consists of 16 residues. Trimming stripped 0 bases from V and 14 bases from J, with 24 bases between. Per germline, CDR1 LGHNT and CDR2 FRNRAP. A J-beta primer mix and a sample-barcoded 5' primer were used in a second PCR of about 6 to 12 cycles. The template-switch adaptor, which had 12 random nucleotides, put a tag on each cDNA molecule. TCRdb used MiXCR to reprocess the 5' RACE reads, holding one entry per CDR3 protein. The sample consists of roughly 720,000 distinct CDR3 sequences, 53% of them appearing once. Notes on the study in general: In long-lived donors, naive CD4+ cell counts and diversity exceeded those of aged donors.

V and J are TRBV12-5 and TRBJ2-3; maybe TRBD1 (7 bases). The TCR sequence derives from a man older than 75 in good health. Material for sequencing was blood. The CDR3 reads CASGLVPGPQGGYAYF. In nucleotides, the CDR3 is TGTGCTAGTGGTTTGGTACCGGGCCCTCAGGGGGGATACGCGTATTTT.